One sample yielded the 20 T cell receptor beta chains listed below, sequenced in a study of T cell repertoires in cytomegalovirus infection. In TCRdb, the reads were re-called with MiXCR into one record per CDR3 protein. The data show about 330,000 distinct CDR3 sequences, with roughly 34% seen just once and about 14% held by the top ten. Antigens for these TCRs are unknown. The starting material was cultured PBMCs, obtained from culture after CMV antigen stimulation. The receptors were gathered from a human donor in good health (CMV status not recorded). Some clones in this sample may be carry-over from other donors' samples.

This sequence joins TRBV29-1 and TRBJ2-7; D call uncertain. The CDR3 has 12 amino acids. Germline V gene lookup returns CDR1 SQVTM and CDR2 ANQGSEA. Trimming pared 5 bases from V and 0 bases from J, leaving 8 bases between. The CDR3 protein is CSVPLSSYEQYV. The CDR3 nucleotides read TGCAGCGTTCCGCTCAGCTCCTACGAGCAGTACGTC.

This rearrangement joins TRBV27 to TRBJ2-1; TRBD2 agrees at 11 bases. This CDR3 region has 14 residues. V dropped 6 bases and J dropped 3; count of bases not matched to a gene: 1. CDR1 is MNHEY and CDR2 is SMNVEV in the germline V gene (reference sequence). For the CDR3, the DNA is TGTGCCAGCAGGACTAGCGGGAACTACAATGAGCAGTTCTTC. This codes for CASRTSGNYNEQFF.

This clonotype was recorded a few times. The rearrangement joins TRBV6-1 to TRBJ2-1; D is ambiguous. The CDR3 contains 14 residues. Germline lookup yields CDR1 MNHNS and CDR2 SASEGT. The ends were cut back, 7 bases at V and 0 bases at J, with 10 bases in the middle. In nucleotides, the CDR3 is TGTGCCAGCATTGTTTATAGCTCCTACAATGAGCAGTTCTTC. It specifies CASIVYSSYNEQFF.

The V call is TRBV24-1, the J call TRBJ2-7, with D maybe TRBD2 (5 bases). The CDR3 loop spans 14 amino acids. Germline assignment: CDR1 KGHDR and CDR2 SFDVKD. V lost 2 bases, J lost 5 bases, and 12 bases lay in between. The CDR3 is CATSDSGISNEQYF. The DNA for the CDR3 is TGTGCCACCAGTGATTCGGGGATCTCGAACGAGCAGTACTTC.

The rearrangement joins TRBV2 to TRBJ1-2, with D possibly TRBD1 on 5 matching bases. This CDR3 contains 13 residues. V was shortened by 4 bases and J by 4 bases, with 10 bases between the two germline ends. Germline values: CDR1 SNHLY, CDR2 FYNNEI. CDR3 in DNA: TGTGCCAGCAGTGCGGGGGAGACCTATGGCTACACCTTC. Amino acid sequence: CASSAGETYGYTF.

This sequence joins TRBV2 and TRBJ1-2, with a possible D match to TRBD1 (5 bases). V lost 0 bases and J lost 8, with 16 bases in between. The V gene's germline CDR1 is SNHLY and CDR2 FYNNEI. This CDR3 is built from 15 residues. CDR3 coding DNA: TGTGCCAGCAGTGAAGCGGGAACAGGCGTCCGGGGCTACACCTTC. This codes for CASSEAGTGVRGYTF.

V usage is TRBV4-1 and J usage is TRBJ1-2, with unresolved D. The CDR3 is 15 residues long. Trimming removed 1 base at V and 2 bases at J, with 11 bases between. CDR1 is MGHRA and CDR2 is YSYEKL in the germline V gene. Here the CDR3 reads CASSQGTDKNYGYTF. The CDR3 DNA sequence: TGCGCCAGCAGCCAAGGGACCGACAAGAACTATGGCTACACCTTC.

The rearrangement uses TRBV12-5 and TRBJ2-7; 8 nucleotides line up with TRBD2. The junction had 11 bases not matched to a gene; V was cut back by 1 base and J by 3 bases. Germline-derived CDR1 and CDR2 are LGHNT and FRNRAP. The CDR3 loop spans 17 amino acids. The CDR3 is CASGLGLLADGGYEQYV. The DNA of the CDR3 is TGTGCTAGTGGTTTGGGCTTACTAGCGGATGGGGGCTACGAGCAGTACGTC.

This clonotype showed up just a few times. This rearrangement joins TRBV7-6 to TRBJ2-7; 9 bases map to TRBD1. Germline CDR1 reads SGHVS; CDR2 reads FNYEAQ. The J segment lost 3 bases and the V segment lost 3 bases, leaving 3 bases of the junction unmatched. This CDR3 comprises 14 residues. In DNA form, the CDR3 reads TGTGCCAGCAGCTTCGCGGACAGGGGCTACGAGCAGTACTTC. This translates into CASSFADRGYEQYF.

The V call is TRBV20-1, the J call TRBJ2-7, with 10 bases lining up with TRBD2. Per germline, CDR1 DFQATT and CDR2 SNEGSKA (reference sequence). V lost 6 bases, J lost 7 bases, and 15 bases stayed unmatched. The CDR3 has 15 amino acids. The CDR3 bases are TGCAGTGCCCGGGGGCTAGCGGGAGATCGGGGGGAGCAGTACTTC. This codes for CSARGLAGDRGEQYF.

This clonotype has a handful of counts. The chain recombines TRBV7-6 with TRBJ2-7; a weak D match, TRBD2 (6 bases). V lost 3 bases and J 0 bases, leaving 12 bases between the germline ends. Germline V gene data show CDR1 as SGHVS and CDR2 as FNYEAQ. The CDR3 length is 15 residues. The CDR3 region has the DNA TGTGCCAGCAGCTTTGACGCGGGGAGCTCCTACGAGCAGTACTTC. It yields the protein CASSFDAGSSYEQYF. Looking up the rest from reference TRBV7-6 and TRBJ2-7 gives the full variable domain: GAGVSQSPRYKVTKRGQDVALRCDPISGHVSLYWYRQALGQGPEFLTYFNYEAQQDKSGLPNDRFSAERPEGSISTLTIQRTEQRDSAMYRCASSFDAGSSYEQYFGPGTRLTVT.

In this sample, this clonotype turned up a few times. This chain links TRBV7-9 with TRBJ1-5; D is unclear. Germline V gene data show CDR1 as SEHNR and CDR2 as FQNEAQ (reference sequence). CDR3 length equals 16 residues. The V gene lost 5 bases and the J gene lost 0 bases, with 14 bases spanning the gap. The CDR3 here is CASSPYEVDSNQPQHF. In DNA form, the CDR3 reads TGTGCCAGCAGCCCCTACGAAGTAGATAGCAATCAGCCCCAGCATTTT.

In its sample, this clonotype was seen once. CDR3 nucleotides: TGTGCCACCAGTGATTTGGGACGGGAGCCCAGGGGTACGCAGTATTTT. It specifies CATSDLGREPRGTQYF. The rearrangement uses TRBV24-1 and TRBJ2-3, with D perhaps TRBD1 or TRBD2 (6 bases each). With 0 bases removed from V and 8 bases from J, the gap between germline ends came to 17 bases. Germline CDR1 and CDR2: KGHDR and SFDVKD. The CDR3 is 16 residues long.

The chain is built from TRBV10-3 and TRBJ1-1; D gene ambiguous. The CDR3 consists of 12 residues. The ends were cut back, 8 bases at V and 0 bases at J, with 7 bases in the middle. Germline V gene data show CDR1 as ENHRY and CDR2 as SYGVKD. The CDR3 loop is CAISFMNTEAFF. DNA of the CDR3: TGTGCCATCTCCTTCATGAACACTGAAGCTTTCTTT.

This sequence joins TRBV28 and TRBJ2-7; D unresolved. V lost 7 bases and J 0 bases, leaving 13 bases between the germline ends. Germline CDR1 is MDHEN and CDR2 is SYDVKM. The CDR3 covers 14 residues. This CDR3 is CASTSAGSSYEQYF. CDR3 DNA sequence: TGTGCCAGCACATCGGCCGGTAGCTCCTACGAGCAGTACTTC.

V gene TRBV5-4 combines with J gene TRBJ2-1; D gene ambiguous. V was pared by 3 bases and J by 1 base, with 11 bases between. The germline V gene encodes CDR1 SGHNT and CDR2 YYREEE (reference sequence). This CDR3 comprises 15 residues. The CDR3 sequence: CASSSELESYNEQFF. Here the CDR3 DNA reads TGTGCCAGCAGCTCCGAGCTAGAATCCTACAATGAGCAGTTCTTC.

The chain carries TRBV7-6 and TRBJ1-3, with no clear D. Germline CDR1 reads SGHVS; CDR2 reads FNYEAQ. Trimming removed 3 bases from V and 4 bases from J, with 13 bases in between. The CDR3 sequence is 15 residues long. CDR3 sequence: CASSFATGKGNTIYF. For the CDR3, the DNA is TGTGCCAGCAGCTTTGCCACGGGGAAAGGAAACACCATATATTTT. Drawing the rest from reference TRBV7-6 and TRBJ1-3, the complete variable domain is GAGVSQSPRYKVTKRGQDVALRCDPISGHVSLYWYRQALGQGPEFLTYFNYEAQQDKSGLPNDRFSAERPEGSISTLTIQRTEQRDSAMYRCASSFATGKGNTIYFGEGSWLTVV.

In regard to this clonotype: A junction end diverges from the germline sequence, so it may reflect a read error. The chain carries TRBV4-1 and TRBJ2-1; no firm D call. The CDR3 covers 13 residues. From germline, CDR1 is MGHRA and CDR2 YSYEKL. This CDR3 is CASSHVGPNEQFF. The CDR3 bases are TGTGCCAGCAGCCACGTGGGTCCCAATGAGCAGTTCTTC.

This clonotype has just a few counts. The V call is TRBV4-3, the J call TRBJ2-3; D may be TRBD2 (6 bases). The CDR3 totals 16 residues. CDR1 is LGHNA, CDR2 YSLEER, per germline. V was trimmed by 1 base and J by 2 bases, leaving 13 bases between them. CDR3 sequence: CASSQGNSGFTDTQYF. CDR3 sequence (DNA): TGCGCCAGCAGCCAAGGGAATAGCGGCTTCACAGATACGCAGTATTTT.

The chain carries TRBV20-1 and TRBJ2-5; D is unresolved. V lost 4 bases, J lost 1 base, and 10 bases lay in between. Germline V lookup: CDR1 DFQATT, CDR2 SNEGSKA (reference sequence). The CDR3 sequence is 13 residues long. The DNA for the CDR3 is TGCAGTGCTACTACGAGAGCCCAAGAGACCCAGTACTTC. Translated: CSATTRAQETQYF.